This T cell receptor beta chain was identified during a study of blood T cell repertoires in COVID-19 (dated by TCRdb to 2020 to 2022). Describing the broader study: Collaborator samples came from the United States, Italy and Spain and covered acute and convalescent phases of COVID-19. The material from the prospective study consisted of cDNA or gDNA derived from T cells, B-cell-depleted T cells, or PBMCs. The dataset comprised deeply sampled blood TCRbeta repertoires from subjects exposed to, actively infected with, or recovered from COVID-19. The repertoires were released in a freely available public database meant as a resource for research on the immune response to SARS-CoV-2. The samples were drawn from two sources: the first 160 participants of the ongoing ImmuneRACE study, and 1,200 or so subjects contributed by 6 global collaborators. Sample metadata almost always included a de-identified subject ID, COVID-19 status, age in years and sex. Where HLA class I and class II types were available, the types were taken from metadata supplied by the sample provider, not from assay-based typing. Paper-wide results and their limitations: The quantity of clinical and demographic metadata differed by source and by participant and was supplied without curation.

On this clone itself: The antigen this receptor binds is unknown. Per-base qualities were not stored, and no clone one base away is much larger.

TCRbeta CDR3 regions were amplified from genomic DNA using the immunoSEQ Assay, a bias-controlled multiplex PCR. In the paper's pipeline: Nucleated cell counts per sample were estimated from amplification of reference gene primers within the assay. Sequence reads were collapsed and filtered to measure the absolute abundance of every unique TCRbeta CDR3 rearrangement. For each sample, productive Simpson clonality was calculated as the square root of Simpson's diversity index over productive rearrangements. The table was pulled from immuneACCESS by TCRdb, which kept in-frame rearrangements only. Such tables lose some clones; where checked, under half of the loss comes from unresolved V genes, and the rest has no known cause. V and J calls and clone size come straight from that table; D and trimming were deduced from the DNA. This sample holds 200,000 to 250,000 clones; more than 70% were observed only once. Jointly, the top ten make up 2.7% of the sample.

In the germline V gene, CDR1 corresponds to SNHLY and CDR2 to FYNNEI. Trimming removed 6 bases from V and 5 bases from J; the gene matches leave 8 bases unexplained. Measured from the cysteine to the phenylalanine, the CDR3 is 15 residues long. Left in the record is the CDR3 DNA by itself, 45 bases read in frame from the first base. Whole blood was collected in K2EDTA tubes by collaborating institutions according to the institutions' own protocols. For TCRbeta analysis, collaborator samples were shipped as frozen whole blood, as isolated PBMCs, or as DNA extracted from either sample type. What was sequenced was peripheral blood. Rearrangement joined TRBV2 to TRBJ1-5, with TRBD1 identical over 9 junction bases. The source is a woman in her fifties or sixties with acute or convalescent COVID-19. In nucleotide form, the sequence is TGTGCCAGCAGCTACAGGGGGCGAGGGGATCAGCCCCAGCATTTT. It translates to CASSYRGRGDQPQHF.